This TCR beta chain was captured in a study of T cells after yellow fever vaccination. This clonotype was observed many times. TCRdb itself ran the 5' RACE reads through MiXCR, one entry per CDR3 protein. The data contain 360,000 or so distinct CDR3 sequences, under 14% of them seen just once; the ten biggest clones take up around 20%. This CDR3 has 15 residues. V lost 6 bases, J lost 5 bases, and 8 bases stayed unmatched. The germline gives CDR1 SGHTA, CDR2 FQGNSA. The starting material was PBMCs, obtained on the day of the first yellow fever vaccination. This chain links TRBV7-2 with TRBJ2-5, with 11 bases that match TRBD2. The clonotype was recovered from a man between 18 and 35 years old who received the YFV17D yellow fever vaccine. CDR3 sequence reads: CASRLRLAGRETQYF. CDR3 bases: TGTGCCAGCAGGCTTCGACTAGCGGGGCGCGAGACCCAGTACTTC.